Here is one T cell receptor (beta chain) with its context. Its antigen remains unknown. The data were obtained in a study of post-analysis software for immune sequencing data. Overall study context: In terms of disease course, relapsing-remitting, secondary progressive and progressive-relapsing multiple sclerosis were included.

Unique molecular identifiers were built into the TCR beta cDNA libraries. Researchers reported roughly 0.5 million cDNA molecules coming from approximately 0.91 to 9.4 million T cells. In TCRdb, the PCR reads were re-called with MiXCR into one record per CDR3 protein. The sample includes about half a million distinct CDR3 sequences, 45% seen only once; the top ten take about an eighth. Points from the study as a whole: Roughly 5 TRBV segments, TRBV5-6, TRBV5-1 and TRBV20-1 among them, were found more frequent in patients than controls. Same-batch preparations were strongly co-clustered by F measure. Controls' normalized Chao1 diversity significantly exceeded that of multiple sclerosis patients.

Per germline, CDR1 MRHNA and CDR2 SNTAGT. Trimming cost V 6 bases and J 10 bases, with 15 bases left between them. The CDR3 runs to 12 residues. The chain links TRBV6-4 to TRBJ1-1; D is unclear. The clonotype comes from a girl aged 5 to 17 with multiple sclerosis. The source material was blood. This CDR3 reads CASSPGRGRAFF. The CDR3 bases are TGTGCCAGCAGCCCCGGCAGAGGACGAGCTTTCTTT.